This is a list of T cell receptor beta chains from one sample in a study of blood T cell repertoires in COVID-19. Libraries were prepared by immunoSEQ multiplex PCR; TCRdb keeps only in-frame clonotypes and omits some of them. The table has hundreds of thousands of clones, 75% to 90% seen once. The sequenced sample consisted of peripheral blood. Receptors originate from a man between 18 and 29 years old with COVID-19, enrolled during active disease. CDR3s include the opening cysteine and the closing phenylalanine or tryptophan. The D gene is left open where the match is weak. Only some rows state a clone size, as once, few, many or a class for expanded clones.

TRBJ2-5 NA TRBV4-1 NA CASSQVYRAQGRGETQYF TGCGCCAGCAGCCAAGTTTATAGAGCACAGGGAAGGGGAGAGACCCAGTACTTC
TRBJ2-1 TRBD2 TRBV7-8 NA CASSLGLAGGPGEQFF TGTGCCAGCAGCTTAGGACTAGCGGGGGGGCCGGGTGAGCAGTTCTTC
TRBJ2-1 TRBD2 TRBV2 NA CASSEEREGYNEQFF TGTGCCAGCAGTGAAGAGCGGGAGGGATACAATGAGCAGTTCTTC
TRBJ1-1 NA TRBV11-2 once CASSPTTGTSEAFF TGTGCCAGCAGCCCAACTACAGGGACCTCTGAAGCTTTCTTT
TRBJ2-1 NA TRBV6-1 NA CASSEHLSGNNEQFF TGTGCCAGCAGTGAACACCTCTCGGGGAACAATGAGCAGTTCTTC
TRBJ1-1 NA TRBV30 NA CAGGAGKNTEAFF TGTGCCGGGGGGGCGGGGAAGAACACTGAAGCTTTCTTT
TRBJ2-1 NA TRBV29-1 NA CSAEGGNEQFF TGCAGCGCCGAAGGGGGCAATGAGCAGTTCTTC
TRBJ2-7 NA TRBV7-2 NA CASSPRLIAYEQYF TGTGCCAGCAGCCCGAGACTAATTGCCTACGAGCAGTACTTC
TRBJ2-1 NA TRBV4-1 once CASSQGRWANEQFF TGCGCCAGCAGCCAAGGGCGATGGGCCAATGAGCAGTTCTTC
TRBJ2-3 TRBD2 TRBV6-5 NA CASSYRTSGEDTQYF TGTGCCAGCAGTTACCGAACTAGCGGGGAAGATACGCAGTATTTT
TRBJ1-1 TRBD1 TRBV30 NA CAWDRGRRTEAFF TGTGCCTGGGACAGGGGGCGACGGACTGAAGCTTTCTTT
TRBJ1-2 TRBD1 TRBV10-2 NA CASSETEGQGVGYTF TGCGCCAGCAGTGAGACGGAAGGACAGGGAGTTGGCTACACCTTC
TRBJ1-5 NA TRBV19 NA CASTLAGYSNQPQHF TGTGCCAGTACGTTGGCAGGATATAGCAATCAGCCCCAGCATTTT
TRBJ2-2 TRBD1 TRBV11-3 NA CASSWGQGANTGELFF TGTGCCAGCAGCTGGGGACAGGGCGCGAACACCGGGGAGCTGTTTTTT
TRBJ2-3 TRBD2 TRBV4-1 few CASRASGGPISTDTQYF TGCGCCAGCAGGGCTAGCGGGGGCCCAATTTCCACAGATACGCAGTATTTT
TRBJ2-5 TRBD2 TRBV30 NA CAWTIAGEETQYF TGTGCCTGGACTATAGCGGGGGAAGAGACCCAGTACTTC
TRBJ2-1 TRBD1 TRBV6-7 NA CASSYFSVGTGTNEQFF TGTGCCAGCAGTTACTTCTCCGTCGGGACAGGCACCAATGAGCAGTTCTTC
TRBJ2-1 TRBD2 TRBV19 NA CASSKSGSGQIKVKMALGYNEQFF TGTGCCAGTAGTAAGAGCGGGAGTGGCCAAATAAAGGTTAAGATGGCACTCGGCTACAATGAGCAGTTCTTC
TRBJ2-5 TRBD2 TRBV5-1 NA CASSFSGRAQETQYF TGCGCCAGCAGTTTTAGCGGGAGGGCCCAGGAGACCCAGTACTTC
TRBJ2-2 NA TRBV2 NA CASSGRGATGELFF TGTGCCAGCAGTGGTCGGGGGGCCACCGGGGAGCTGTTTTTT
TRBJ1-1 TRBD1 TRBV5-1 NA CASSWGTGNTEAFF TGCGCCAGCAGCTGGGGGACAGGGAACACTGAAGCTTTCTTT
TRBJ2-7 NA TRBV27 NA CASSLSLGLYEQYF TGTGCCAGCAGTTTATCCCTGGGCCTCTACGAGCAGTACTTC
TRBJ2-7 TRBD1 TRBV7-2 NA CASSPDRGRYEQYF TGTGCCAGCAGCCCGGACAGGGGGCGCTACGAGCAGTACTTC
TRBJ2-2 NA TRBV11-2 NA CASSPRTRGTGELFF TGTGCCAGCAGCCCACGGACAAGGGGTACCGGGGAGCTGTTTTTT
TRBJ1-1 NA TRBV7-9 NA CASITGFPTEAFF TGTGCCAGCATCACAGGGTTTCCCACTGAAGCTTTCTTT
TRBJ2-5 NA TRBV6-5 NA CASSWRAQETQYF TGTGCCAGCAGTTGGAGAGCTCAAGAGACCCAGTACTTC
TRBJ1-3 TRBD1 TRBV7-9 NA CASSFGQAVVGGNTIYF TGTGCCAGCAGCTTTGGACAGGCTGTTGTAGGTGGAAACACCATATATTTT
TRBJ1-2 NA TRBV6-5 NA CASSMAVSYGYTF TGTGCCAGCAGTATGGCGGTCTCCTATGGCTACACCTTC
TRBJ1-5 TRBD1 TRBV5-4 NA CASSLDVGTGNQPQHF TGTGCCAGCAGCTTGGATGTGGGGACAGGGAATCAGCCCCAGCATTTT
TRBJ2-4 TRBD2 TRBV4-2 NA CASSVGRGQSGLENIQYF TGTGCCAGCAGCGTGGGACGAGGACAGTCGGGACTAGAAAACATTCAGTACTTC
TRBJ1-4 NA TRBV5-1 NA CASSVGQPNEKLFF TGCGCCAGCAGCGTCGGACAGCCTAATGAAAAACTGTTTTTT
TRBJ1-4 TRBD1 TRBV7-9 NA CASSFDRAPNEKLFF TGTGCCAGCAGCTTCGACAGGGCTCCTAATGAAAAACTGTTTTTT
TRBJ1-6 TRBD1 TRBV24-1 once CATSDTYRDRSLPPLHF TGTGCCACCAGTGATACGTACCGGGACAGGAGTTTACCCCCCCTCCACTTT
TRBJ2-1 NA TRBV12-5 NA CASKPEGSYNEQFF TGTGCTAGTAAACCTGAGGGTTCCTACAATGAGCAGTTCTTC
TRBJ2-7 TRBD1 TRBV27 NA CASRPPGQGYEQYF TGTGCCAGCCGTCCTCCGGGACAGGGCTACGAGCAGTACTTC
TRBJ2-1 NA TRBV5-1 NA CASSPGGASYNEQFF TGCGCCAGCAGTCCAGGCGGGGCCTCCTACAATGAGCAGTTCTTC
TRBJ2-1 TRBD1 TRBV30 NA CAWDRANIGEQFF TGTGCCTGGGACAGGGCCAATATAGGTGAGCAGTTCTTC
TRBJ1-5 TRBD1 TRBV19 once CASSIDRGPNQPQHF TGTGCCAGTAGTATCGACAGGGGCCCCAATCAGCCCCAGCATTTT
TRBJ2-7 TRBD1 TRBV2 NA CASLVDRGPYEQYF TGTGCCAGCCTCGTGGACAGGGGGCCCTACGAGCAGTACTTC
TRBJ2-1 NA TRBV9 NA CASSVAGPNEQFF TGTGCCAGCAGCGTAGCAGGGCCGAATGAGCAGTTCTTC
TRBJ1-1 NA TRBV18 NA CASSQGGNTEAFF TGTGCCAGCTCACAAGGGGGTAACACTGAAGCTTTCTTT
TRBJ1-1 NA TRBV5-4 NA CASSWTSTDTEAFF TGTGCCAGCAGCTGGACATCGACCGACACTGAAGCTTTCTTT
TRBJ1-4 NA TRBV18 once CASSPYPTTNEKLFF TGTGCCAGCTCCCCGTATCCTACAACTAATGAAAAACTGTTTTTT
TRBJ2-1 NA TRBV5-5 NA CASSLTRANEQFF TGTGCCAGCAGTTTAACTAGAGCCAATGAGCAGTTCTTC
TRBJ1-1 NA TRBV5-4 few CASSFRGTEAFF TGTGCCAGCAGCTTTAGGGGCACTGAAGCTTTCTTT
TRBJ2-7 NA TRBV5-1 NA CASSTSSYEQYF TGCGCCAGCAGCACGAGCTCCTACGAGCAGTACTTC
TRBJ2-3 TRBD1 TRBV5-5 NA CASSWGDRTTTDTQYF TGTGCCAGCAGCTGGGGGGACAGGACCACCACAGATACGCAGTATTTT
TRBJ2-1 NA TRBV27 NA CASRPSDDNEQFF TGTGCCAGCAGACCAAGCGATGACAATGAGCAGTTCTTC
TRBJ2-1 TRBD2 TRBV7-9 NA CASSLASGLASIEQFF TGTGCCAGCAGCTTAGCGTCGGGACTAGCCTCCATCGAGCAGTTCTTC
TRBJ2-3 TRBD1 TRBV11-1 NA CASSPNRGSTDTQYF TGTGCCAGCAGCCCAAACAGGGGTAGCACAGATACGCAGTATTTT